Detailed here is one T cell receptor beta chain. The data stem from a study of blood T cell repertoires in COVID-19. Study-wide context: Acute-phase and convalescent COVID-19 samples originated in the United States, Italy and Spain. T cells, B-cell-depleted T cells, or PBMCs supplied cDNA or gDNA.

V shed 6 bases, J shed 5 bases, and the junction held 6 bases outside the gene matches. The CDR3 covers 15 residues. The germline gives CDR1 MNHEY, CDR2 SMNVEV (reference sequence). Per the original data handling: Amplification from reference gene primers served as the basis for estimated nucleated cell counts. The data were produced by immunoSEQ multiplex PCR, yet TCRdb's version contains in-frame clones alone and is incomplete. V, J and clone size are those of that table, while D and trimming were read from the DNA. This table holds 200,000 to 250,000 clones, 75% to 85% found once. Sequenced material: peripheral blood. The chain employs TRBV27 and TRBJ1-6; 8 positions agree with TRBD1. The TCR originated in a human donor in a cohort sampled during active COVID-19. In DNA form, the CDR3 reads TGTGCCAGCAGCTGGGGACAGGCGCATAATTCACCCCTCCACTTT. It specifies CASSWGQAHNSPLHF.